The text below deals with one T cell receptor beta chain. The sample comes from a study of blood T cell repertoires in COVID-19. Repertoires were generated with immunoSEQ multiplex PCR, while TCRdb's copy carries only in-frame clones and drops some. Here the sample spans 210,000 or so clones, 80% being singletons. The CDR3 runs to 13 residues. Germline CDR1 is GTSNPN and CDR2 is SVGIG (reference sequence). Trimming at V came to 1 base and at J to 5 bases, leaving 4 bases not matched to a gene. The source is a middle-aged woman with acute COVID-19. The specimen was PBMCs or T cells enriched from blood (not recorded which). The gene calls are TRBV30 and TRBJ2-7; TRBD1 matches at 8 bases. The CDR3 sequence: CAWSAGGRDEQYF. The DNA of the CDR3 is TGTGCCTGGAGTGCAGGGGGCCGGGACGAGCAGTACTTC.